This T cell receptor beta chain was captured by sequencing in a study of blood T cell repertoires in COVID-19. The wider study: COVID-19 samples from acute and convalescent phases originated in the United States, Italy and Spain. PBMCs, B-cell-depleted T cells, or T cells were the source of the cDNA or gDNA that made up the material.

As handled by the study authors: Reference gene primer amplification gave nucleated cell count estimates. Data came from immunoSEQ multiplex PCR; TCRdb stores just in-frame clones and leaves some out. The V and J calls and clone size are taken from that table; D and trimming were inferred from the DNA. The profile shows hundreds of thousands of clones, over 70% of them singletons. The germline V gene encodes CDR1 MNHNY and CDR2 SVGAGI (reference sequence). This CDR3 contains 16 residues. V lost 6 bases, J lost 3 bases, and 21 bases lay in between. This chain links TRBV6-6 with TRBJ2-7; weak D call: TRBD1 (5 bases). Sequenced: peripheral blood. This TCR was recovered from a woman aged 50 to 60 with acute or convalescent COVID-19. The CDR3 is CASSPTVTVGYYEQYF. The CDR3, as DNA: TGTGCCAGCAGCCCGACAGTGACAGTAGGGTACTACGAGCAGTACTTC.